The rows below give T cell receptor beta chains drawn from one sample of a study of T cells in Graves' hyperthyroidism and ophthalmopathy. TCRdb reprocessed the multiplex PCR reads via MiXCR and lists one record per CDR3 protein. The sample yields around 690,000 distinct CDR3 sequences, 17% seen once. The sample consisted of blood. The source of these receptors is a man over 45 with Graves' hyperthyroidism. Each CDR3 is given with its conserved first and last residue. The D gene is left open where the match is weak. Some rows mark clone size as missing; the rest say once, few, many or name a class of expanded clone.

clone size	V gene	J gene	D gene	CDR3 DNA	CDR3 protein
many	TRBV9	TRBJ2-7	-	TGTGCCAGCAGCCCGGGCGGCTTAGGGGAGCAGTACTTC	CASSPGGLGEQYF
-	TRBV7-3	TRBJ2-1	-	TGTGCCAGCAGCCTGTTAAGTGATGAGCAGTTCTTC	CASSLLSDEQFF
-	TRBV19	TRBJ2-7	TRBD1	TGTGCCAGTAGGCCCGGACAGGGTTTGAGCTACGAGCAGTACTTC	CASRPGQGLSYEQYF
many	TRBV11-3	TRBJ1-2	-	TGTGCCAGCAGCTCTCCTCTGACCTATGGCTACACCTTC	CASSSPLTYGYTF
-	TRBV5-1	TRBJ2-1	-	TGCGCCAGCAGCCCGGAAGGAGGGCGGGATGAGCAGTTCTTC	CASSPEGGRDEQFF
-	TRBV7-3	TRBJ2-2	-	TGTGCCAGCAGCGCCTTTGCGGGGGAGCTGTTTTTT	CASSAFAGELFF
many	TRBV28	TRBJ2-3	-	TGTGCCAGCAGTTACCGACTGAGCACAGATACGCAGTATTTT	CASSYRLSTDTQYF
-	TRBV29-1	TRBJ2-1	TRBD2	TGCAGCGTTGAAGTACTAGCGGTCTACAATGAGCAGTTCTTC	CSVEVLAVYNEQFF
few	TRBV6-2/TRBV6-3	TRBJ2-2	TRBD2	TGTGCCAGCACCCGACTAGCGGGAGGGCCAGGCACCGGGGAGCTGTTTTTT	CASTRLAGGPGTGELFF
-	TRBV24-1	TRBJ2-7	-	TGTGCCACCAGTGACAGCACGGACAGACCCTACGAGCAGTACTTC	CATSDSTDRPYEQYF
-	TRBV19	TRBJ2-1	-	TGTGCCAGTAGTATTGAGGGCGGGCAGGTTAGCTCCTACAATGAGCAGTTCTTC	CASSIEGGQVSSYNEQFF
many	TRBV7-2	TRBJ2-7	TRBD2	TGTGCCAGCAGCTTAGAGGGCGGGAGGGACGAGCAGTACTTC	CASSLEGGRDEQYF
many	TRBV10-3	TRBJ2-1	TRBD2	TGTGCCGCCTCCGGACTAGCGGGAGGAGGAAATGAGCAGTTCTTC	CAASGLAGGGNEQFF
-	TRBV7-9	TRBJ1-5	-	TGTGCCAGCAGCTTTTCAGATAGCAATCAGCCCCAGCATTTT	CASSFSDSNQPQHF
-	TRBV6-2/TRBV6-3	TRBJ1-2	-	TGTGCCAGCAGTTACTCGACCAGTTATGGCTACACCTTC	CASSYSTSYGYTF
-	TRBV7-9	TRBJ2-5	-	TGTGCCAGCAGCCGAAGTTGGGGCCAAGAGACCCAGTACTTC	CASSRSWGQETQYF